This entry features one T cell receptor (beta chain) sequence. The CDR3 is made up of 13 amino acids. Germline assignment: CDR1 GTSNPN and CDR2 SVGIG (reference sequence). The junction had 1 base not matched to a gene; V was cut back by 0 bases and J by 9 bases. This record belongs to a study of control samples from healthy donors and cancer patients. Profiled with immunoSEQ multiplex PCR; TCRdb holds only in-frame clones, not every one. The profile shows around 100,000 clones, about 86% of them singletons. The material sequenced was blood. The receptor's source is a man in his thirties or forties in good health. This rearrangement joins TRBV30 to TRBJ2-1; 11 bases match TRBD2. CDR3 coding DNA: TGTGCCTGGAGTGTAACTAGCGGGGGTGAGCAGTTCTTC. This codes for CAWSVTSGGEQFF.